The clone carrying this T cell receptor beta chain was observed a handful of times. Antigen: not known. Produced via immunoSEQ multiplex PCR; TCRdb's table is partial and in-frame only. Counted here are around 980,000 clones, 75% to 80% occurring once; the ten biggest clones make up 0.61%. This entry comes from a study of shared clonotypes between healthy human individuals. Background on the study: There were three CD4 naive, three CD4 memory, two CD8 naive and one CD8 memory plates per donor. Study-wide results and caveats: Estimated clonotype richness was generally higher in naive than memory subsets.

CDR3 length: 16 amino acids. V shed 6 bases and J 3 bases; nucleotides not matched to a gene: 11. From germline, CDR1 is MDHEN and CDR2 SYDVKM. The receptor comes from a man aged 18 to 30 in good health. Some clones in this sample may be carry-over from other donors' samples. The V and J genes are TRBV28 and TRBJ2-3; TRBD2 agrees at 8 bases. The source material was memory CD4+ T cells from PBMCs. Sample subset: CD45RA-negative fraction. This CDR3 reads CASSSAGSGTTDTQYF. The DNA of the CDR3 is TGTGCCAGCAGCTCAGCGGGTAGCGGGACAACAGATACGCAGTATTTT.